These 12 T cell receptor beta chains were all obtained from the same sample, sequenced in a study of T cells after posttransplantation cyclophosphamide. Here immunoSEQ multiplex PCR was the method, and the copy in TCRdb shows in-frame clones only, minus some. The table includes approximately 5,400 clones, approximately 94% detected once. Sequencing input: CD4+ T cells sorted from bone marrow. Receptors originate from a woman aged 55-70 years in good health, CMV-negative, and a related stem cell transplant donor.

The V call is TRBV6-5, the J call TRBJ2-5; D possibly corresponds to TRBD2 (6 bases). CDR3 length: 14 residues. Germline loops: CDR1 MNHEY, CDR2 SVGAGI. V was shortened by 2 bases and J by 2 bases, with 9 bases between the two germline ends. This chain's CDR3 is CASSYRRGQETQYF. CDR3 coding DNA: TGTGCCAGCAGTTACAGGAGGGGTCAAGAGACCCAGTACTTC.

CDR3 bases: TGCGCCAGCAGCCAAGGGTCCGCGAATGAGCAGTTCTTC. This codes for CASSQGSANEQFF. The chain uses TRBV4-3 and TRBJ2-1; D is unresolved. The CDR3 loop spans 13 amino acids. Germline CDR1 is LGHNA and CDR2 is YSLEER. Trimming took 1 base from V and 7 from J, leaving 8 bases between them.

The rearrangement joins TRBV10-2 to TRBJ2-3; D is unresolved. CDR1 and CDR2 (germline): WSHSY, SAAADI. V shed 3 bases and J shed 1 base, with 14 bases lying between them. CDR3 size: 16 residues. This CDR3 reads CASSDRGPGGTDTQYF. As DNA, the CDR3 is TGCGCCAGCAGTGATCGAGGCCCCGGCGGCACAGATACGCAGTATTTT.

As DNA, the CDR3 is TGTGCCAGCAGTCCGACAGGTATCGGCTACACCTTC. Translating gives CASSPTGIGYTF. The chain recombines TRBV28 with TRBJ1-2, with a weak D call TRBD1 (6 bases). The V gene lost 5 bases and the J gene lost 8 bases, with 12 bases spanning the gap. In germline, CDR1 is MDHEN, CDR2 SYDVKM. The CDR3 spans 12 residues.

The CDR3 region is CASSVGGGGGQPQHF. The CDR3 DNA reads as TGTGCCAGCAGCGTAGGAGGGGGTGGGGGTCAGCCCCAGCATTTT. V and J are TRBV9 and TRBJ1-5; the D gene is possibly TRBD1 (6 bases). V was cut by 0 bases and J by 6 bases, with 13 bases left in between. The germline gives CDR1 SGDLS, CDR2 YYNGEE. The CDR3 extends over 15 amino acids.

The J gene is TRBJ2-1, the V gene TRBV7-2; possibly TRBD2 for D (5 bases). The germline V and J ends were trimmed by 1 base and 1 base, with 17 bases remaining between them. The CDR3 consists of 18 residues. Germline V gives CDR1 SGHTA, CDR2 FQGNSA. The CDR3 DNA reads as TGTGCCAGCAGCTTAGATATAATCGGACTGGCTTCCTACAATGAGCAGTTCTTC. Residues: CASSLDIIGLASYNEQFF.

The V and J genes are TRBV5-4 and TRBJ2-3, with 8 bases aligning to TRBD1. CDR3 length: 14 amino acids. V lost 4 bases, J lost 3 bases, and 4 bases stayed unmatched. Germline V CDR1 and CDR2: SGHNT, YYREEE (reference sequence). The CDR3 reads CASSLGQVTDTQYF. DNA for the CDR3: TGTGCCAGCAGCCTGGGACAGGTGACAGATACGCAGTATTTT.

The genes are TRBV29-1 and TRBJ1-1; TRBD1 matches 7 bases. The CDR3 contains 9 residues. The V segment lost 6 bases and the J segment 8 bases; nucleotides outside the gene matches: 0. CDR1 SQVTM and CDR2 ANQGSEA come from the germline V gene. CDR3 DNA sequence: TGCAGCGTGGACAGGGAAGCTTTCTTT. As protein: CSVDREAFF.

The chain recombines TRBV5-5 with TRBJ1-5, with 7 bases lining up with TRBD1. J was trimmed by 5 bases and V by 4 bases; bases with no gene match: 3. The CDR3 has 13 amino acids. Germline values: CDR1 SGHKS, CDR2 YYEKEE (reference sequence). CDR3 sequence (DNA): TGTGCCAGCAGCGGTACAGGGGATCAGCCCCAGCATTTT. Its protein product is CASSGTGDQPQHF.

J is TRBJ2-3 and V is TRBV4-3; D possibly corresponds to TRBD2 (5 bases). From germline, CDR1 is LGHNA and CDR2 YSLEER. V was cut by 0 bases and J by 6 bases, with 10 bases left in between. This CDR3 has 14 amino acids. The CDR3 nucleotides read TGCGCCAGCAGCCAAGAAGGAGGCGTGGATACGCAGTATTTT. This codes for CASSQEGGVDTQYF.

This clone appeared a few times. This chain uses TRBV6-1 with TRBJ2-7; 7 nucleotides match TRBD2. Germline-derived CDR1 and CDR2 are MNHNS and SASEGT. There are 15 residues in the CDR3. V was pared by 0 bases and J by 0 bases, with 2 bases of the junction left unmatched. CDR3 nucleotide sequence: TGTGCCAGCAGTGAAGCCCAGCGGGGCTCCTACGAGCAGTACTTC. Protein: CASSEAQRGSYEQYF.

This clone appeared once. V and J are TRBV5-1 and TRBJ2-7, with 7 bases matching TRBD1. The CDR3 contains 14 residues. V was pared by 2 bases and J by 3 bases, with 5 bases of the junction left unmatched. CDR1 and CDR2 (germline): SGHRS, YFSETQ. CDR3 in amino acids: CASSLGTVLYEQYF. As DNA, the CDR3 is TGCGCCAGCAGCTTAGGGACAGTTCTCTACGAGCAGTACTTC.